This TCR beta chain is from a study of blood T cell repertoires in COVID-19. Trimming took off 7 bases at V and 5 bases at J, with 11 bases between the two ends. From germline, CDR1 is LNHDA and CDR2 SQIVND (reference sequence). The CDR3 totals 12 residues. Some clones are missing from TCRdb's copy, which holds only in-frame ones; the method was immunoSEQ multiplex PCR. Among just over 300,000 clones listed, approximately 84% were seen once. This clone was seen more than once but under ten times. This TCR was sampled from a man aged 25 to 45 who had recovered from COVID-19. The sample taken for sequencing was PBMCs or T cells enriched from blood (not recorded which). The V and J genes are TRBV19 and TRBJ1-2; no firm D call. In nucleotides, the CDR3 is TGTGCCAGTACCCGAGGAAGTTATGGCTACACCTTC. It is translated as CASTRGSYGYTF. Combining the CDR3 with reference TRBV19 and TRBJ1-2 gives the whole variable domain DGGITQSPKYLFRKEGQNVTLSCEQNLNHDAMYWYRQDPGQGLRLIYYSQIVNDFQKGDIAEGYSVSREKKESFPLTVTSAQKNPTAFYLCASTRGSYGYTFGSGTRLTVV.